These 24 T cell receptor beta chains were all obtained from the same sample, sequenced in a study of response to subunit inactivated influenza vaccine. TCRdb itself ran the RT-PCR reads through MiXCR, one entry per CDR3 protein. The table records about 650,000 distinct CDR3 sequences, 14% of them present only once. The starting material was PBMCs from blood, obtained around 14 days before vaccination. The receptors come from a man aged 50 or older who received an inactivated influenza vaccine.

The V call is TRBV20-1, the J call TRBJ2-7, with 7 bases that match TRBD1. This CDR3 comprises 14 residues. V shed 6 bases and J 2 bases; nucleotides not matched to a gene: 10. The germline gives CDR1 DFQATT, CDR2 SNEGSKA (reference sequence). CDR3 loop: CSAPLRGWTYEQYF. The DNA for the CDR3 is TGCAGTGCCCCCCTCAGGGGGTGGACCTACGAGCAGTACTTC.

This clonotype has just a few counts. The V gene is TRBV2, the J gene TRBJ1-4, with D maybe TRBD1 (5 bases). Per the germline V gene, CDR1 is SNHLY and CDR2 is FYNNEI. The CDR3 totals 15 residues. With 6 bases removed from V and 0 bases from J, the gap between germline ends came to 11 bases. CDR3 sequence reads: CASRMGQATNEKLFF. CDR3 sequence (DNA): TGTGCCAGCAGGATGGGGCAGGCAACTAATGAAAAACTGTTTTTT. The full variable domain, completed using reference TRBV2 and TRBJ1-4, is EPEVTQTPSHQVTQMGQEVILRCVPISNHLYFYWYRQILGQKVEFLVSFYNNEISEKSEIFDDQFSVERPDGSNFTLKIRSTKLEDSAMYFCASRMGQATNEKLFFGSGTQLSVL.

The CDR3 spells CASSAEWDRGGTGELFF. The CDR3 DNA is TGTGCCAGCAGCGCCGAATGGGACAGGGGAGGGACCGGGGAGCTGTTTTTT. The chain links TRBV11-3 to TRBJ2-2; 10 bases map to TRBD1. Germline V gene data show CDR1 as SGHNT and CDR2 as YENEEA. The V and J ends lost 5 bases and 5 bases, in that order; junction bases with no gene match: 11. This CDR3 is 17 amino acids long.

J is TRBJ2-1 and V is TRBV29-1; TRBD2 aligns across 12 bases. Trimming removed 0 bases from V and 7 bases from J; junction bases left unmatched: 13. Germline CDR1 is SQVTM and CDR2 is ANQGSEA. CDR3 length equals 18 residues. This chain's CDR3 is CSVEDLPASGRAGNEQFF. The CDR3 nucleotides read TGCAGCGTTGAAGATCTTCCGGCTAGCGGGAGGGCCGGGAATGAGCAGTTCTTC.

CDR3 amino acids: CASSSVSRGKNEQFF. Here the CDR3 DNA reads TGTGCCAGCAGCTCGGTATCGAGGGGGAAGAATGAGCAGTTCTTC. V usage is TRBV11-2 and J usage is TRBJ2-1; D is perhaps TRBD1 (6 bases). The germline gives CDR1 SGHAT, CDR2 FQNNGV. The V gene lost 4 bases and the J gene lost 7 bases, with 17 bases spanning the gap. CDR3 length: 15 residues.

This clonotype was counted at least ten times. The rearrangement links TRBV7-6 to TRBJ2-3; perhaps TRBD1 as D (6 bases). V lost 2 bases to trimming and J lost 9 bases, with 18 bases between them. Germline values: CDR1 SGHVS, CDR2 FNYEAQ. The CDR3 consists of 15 residues. CDR3 residues: CASSLLRLGGETQYF. The CDR3 nucleotides are TGTGCCAGCAGCTTACTTCGGCTAGGGGGAGAAACGCAGTATTTT.

Here the CDR3 DNA reads TGCAGTGCAACCAATCGGGCGGGGGGGTACCAAGAGACCCAGTACTTC. It encodes CSATNRAGGYQETQYF. This chain uses TRBV20-1 with TRBJ2-5; TRBD2 matches at 9 bases. Germline assignment: CDR1 DFQATT and CDR2 SNEGSKA (reference sequence). The V gene end was trimmed by 6 bases and the J gene end by 0 bases; junction bases not matched to a gene: 11. The CDR3 sequence is 16 residues long.

J is TRBJ2-1 and V is TRBV10-3; D gene unclear. The CDR3 extends over 12 amino acids. V gave up 4 bases and J gave up 5 bases, with 6 bases separating them. CDR1 is ENHRY, CDR2 SYGVKD, per germline. The CDR3 DNA reads as TGTGCCATCAGTGTCCAGAACAATGAGCAGTTCTTC. Translated, it gives CAISVQNNEQFF.

The V and J genes are TRBV10-3 and TRBJ2-7; D is perhaps TRBD1 (6 bases). The germline V and J ends were trimmed by 6 bases and 0 bases, with 15 bases remaining between them. The CDR3 length is 15 residues. Germline loops: CDR1 ENHRY, CDR2 SYGVKD. CDR3 loop: CAISQKDRSSYEQYF. The CDR3 nucleotides read TGTGCCATCAGCCAGAAGGACAGAAGCTCCTACGAGCAGTACTTC.

This clonotype was seen only a few times. The chain recombines TRBV6-1 with TRBJ2-3; D may correspond to TRBD1 or TRBD2 (5 bases each). The CDR3 is made up of 15 amino acids. CDR1 and CDR2 from the germline V gene are MNHNS and SASEGT. V was cut by 7 bases and J by 4 bases, with 18 bases left in between. CDR3 DNA: TGTGCCAGCATCCCGGGACCTAACTCCGCAGATACGCAGTATTTT. Residues: CASIPGPNSADTQYF.

The chain uses TRBV7-2 and TRBJ2-7, with 7 bases that match TRBD1. The CDR3 sequence is 16 residues long. The V and J ends lost 5 bases and 2 bases, in that order; junction bases with no gene match: 12. Germline-derived CDR1 and CDR2 are SGHTA and FQGNSA. For the CDR3, the DNA is TGTGCCAGCAGCCGAATACACTGGGACAGCACCTACGAGCAGTACTTC. This gives the protein CASSRIHWDSTYEQYF.

V usage is TRBV14 and J usage is TRBJ2-7; TRBD2 agrees at 9 bases. V gave up 2 bases and J gave up 3 bases; unmatched junction bases: 23. This CDR3 region has 21 residues. Germline lookup yields CDR1 SGHDN and CDR2 FVKESK. The CDR3 spells CASSQLGPSGGRVAANYEQYF. The CDR3 DNA reads as TGTGCCAGCAGCCAACTGGGACCGAGCGGGGGGCGTGTGGCAGCGAACTACGAGCAGTACTTC.

This clonotype was recorded many times. The chain recombines TRBV5-1 with TRBJ2-1; D may correspond to TRBD1 or TRBD2 (5 bases each). V was clipped by 5 bases and J by 0 bases, with 12 bases between them. The CDR3 contains 15 residues. The germline V gene has CDR1 SGHRS and CDR2 YFSETQ. The CDR3 DNA reads as TGCGCCAGCAGTAGGGACCCCAGCTCCTACAATGAGCAGTTCTTC. Amino acids: CASSRDPSSYNEQFF.

This clonotype appeared many times. The V gene is TRBV2, the J gene TRBJ2-5; unclear D gene. The length of the CDR3 is 14 residues. Trimming took 8 bases from V and 5 from J, leaving 18 bases between them. Germline V gene data show CDR1 as SNHLY and CDR2 as FYNNEI. CDR3 sequence (DNA): TGTGCCAGCTCTCCTGGACGGCCCGGGGAGACCCAGTACTTC. The encoded protein is CASSPGRPGETQYF.

This clonotype was picked up a small number of times. V and J are TRBV6-5 and TRBJ2-1, with TRBD2 matching over 11 bases. The CDR3 is made up of 18 amino acids. Germline assignment: CDR1 MNHEY and CDR2 SVGAGI. V was pared by 0 bases and J by 0 bases, with 4 bases of the junction left unmatched. This CDR3 is CASSYSLAGAYSYNEQFF. CDR3 DNA: TGTGCCAGCAGTTACTCACTAGCGGGGGCCTACTCCTACAATGAGCAGTTCTTC.

This clonotype was recorded many times. The CDR3 DNA is TGCGCCAGCAGCTTGAGCATCGGGGCGGTCACTGAAGCTTTCTTT. This gives the protein CASSLSIGAVTEAFF. The chain recombines TRBV5-1 with TRBJ1-1; TRBD1 might be the D (5 bases). The V and J ends lost 1 base and 4 bases respectively, with 14 bases between them. The CDR3 has 15 amino acids. The germline CDR1 and CDR2 sequences are SGHRS and YFSETQ.

Notes on this clonotype: A much larger clone differs by one base, so this may be a read error. The chain has TRBV29-1 and TRBJ1-4; 10 bases agree with TRBD1. V shed 5 bases, J shed 14 bases, and the junction held 11 bases outside the gene matches. This CDR3 region has 13 residues. Germline lookup yields CDR1 SQVTM and CDR2 ANQGSEA. CDR3 in amino acids: CSVTGTGVSGLFF. The DNA of the CDR3 is TGCAGCGTTACCGGGACAGGGGTTTCGGGGCTGTTTTTT.

This clonotype came up a few times. J is TRBJ1-5 and V is TRBV7-9; 7 bases fit TRBD1. The CDR3 consists of 14 residues. In germline, CDR1 is SEHNR, CDR2 FQNEAQ (reference sequence). V dropped 5 bases and J dropped 7; count of bases not matched to a gene: 8. The CDR3, as DNA: TGTGCCAGCAGCACGGGACAGACAGACCAGCCCCAGCATTTT. The encoded protein is CASSTGQTDQPQHF.

This rearrangement joins TRBV7-9 to TRBJ2-5; D perhaps matches TRBD2 (6 bases). Germline V gene data show CDR1 as SEHNR and CDR2 as FQNEAQ (reference sequence). V lost 6 bases and J 2 bases, leaving 22 bases between the germline ends. CDR3 size: 17 residues. CDR3 in amino acids: CASSQLGTLPLQETQYF. Here the CDR3 DNA reads TGTGCCAGCAGTCAATTGGGGACTCTGCCCTTACAAGAGACCCAGTACTTC.

This clonotype was seen a few times. This chain connects TRBV11-2 to TRBJ2-3; 9 bases align to TRBD2. Germline trimming cut 5 bases from V and 4 bases from J; bases unmatched to any gene: 10. The CDR3 is 16 residues long. Germline values: CDR1 SGHAT, CDR2 FQNNGV. The chain's CDR3 is CASSVSGGLAPDTQYF. The CDR3 DNA follows: TGTGCCAGCAGCGTTAGCGGGGGCTTGGCTCCAGATACGCAGTATTTT. Full variable domain (missing parts from reference TRBV11-2 and TRBJ2-3): EAGVAQSPRYKIIEKRQSVAFWCNPISGHATLYWYQQILGQGPKLLIQFQNNGVVDDSQLPKDRFSAERLKGVDSTLKIQPAKLEDSAVYLCASSVSGGLAPDTQYFGPGTRLTVL.

The chain couples TRBV20-1 to TRBJ2-1; 12 bases fit TRBD2. The V and J ends lost 6 bases and 0 bases, in that order; junction bases with no gene match: 9. CDR3 length: 17 residues. Germline V gives CDR1 DFQATT, CDR2 SNEGSKA (reference sequence). In DNA form, the CDR3 reads TGCAGTGCCCGTACCCCACTAGCGGGAGGCTCCTACAATGAGCAGTTCTTC. Protein product: CSARTPLAGGSYNEQFF.

J is TRBJ2-2 and V is TRBV19; maybe TRBD2 (6 bases). The CDR3 is made up of 15 amino acids. The V end lost 4 bases, the J end lost 4 bases, and 13 bases lay between the germline ends. Germline V gene lookup returns CDR1 LNHDA and CDR2 SQIVND (reference sequence). CDR3 region: CASSNRMGGTGELFF. CDR3 DNA sequence: TGTGCCAGTAGTAACCGGATGGGAGGCACCGGGGAGCTGTTTTTT.

This clonotype was picked up a small number of times. The gene calls are TRBV15 and TRBJ2-3; D gene ambiguous. This CDR3 comprises 12 residues. The germline CDR1 and CDR2 sequences are LNHNV and YYDKDF (reference sequence). Deletions cut 4 bases from V and 4 bases from J, with 6 bases between. The CDR3 region is CATSISADTQYF. CDR3 nucleotides: TGTGCCACCAGCATTTCTGCAGATACGCAGTATTTT.

V is TRBV5-1 and J is TRBJ1-1; D gene unclear. Germline-derived CDR1 and CDR2 are SGHRS and YFSETQ. This CDR3 has 14 residues. Deletions cut 3 bases from V and 1 base from J, with 10 bases between. For the CDR3, the DNA is TGCGCCAGCAGCTCCCACGGGGAGAACACTGAAGCTTTCTTT. Residues: CASSSHGENTEAFF. Filled out from reference TRBV5-1 and TRBJ1-1, the complete variable domain reads KAGVTQTPRYLIKTRGQQVTLSCSPISGHRSVSWYQQTPGQGLQFLFEYFSETQRNKGNFPGRFSGRQFSNSRSEMNVSTLELGDSALYLCASSSHGENTEAFFGQGTRLTVV.